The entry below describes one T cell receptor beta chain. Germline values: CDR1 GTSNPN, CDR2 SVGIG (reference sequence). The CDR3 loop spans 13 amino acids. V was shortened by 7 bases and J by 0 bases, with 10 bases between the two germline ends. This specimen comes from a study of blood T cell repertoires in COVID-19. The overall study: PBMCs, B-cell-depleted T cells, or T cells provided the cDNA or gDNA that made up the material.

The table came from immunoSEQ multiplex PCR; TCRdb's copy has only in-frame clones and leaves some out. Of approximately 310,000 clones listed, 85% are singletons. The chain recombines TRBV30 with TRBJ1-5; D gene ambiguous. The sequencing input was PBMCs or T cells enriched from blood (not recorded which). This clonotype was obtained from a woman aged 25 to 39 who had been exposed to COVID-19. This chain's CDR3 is CALAGYSNQPQHF. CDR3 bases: TGTGCCTTAGCGGGCTATAGCAATCAGCCCCAGCATTTT. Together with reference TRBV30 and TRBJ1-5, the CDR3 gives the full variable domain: SQTIHQWPATLVQPVGSPLSLECTVEGTSNPNLYWYRQAAGRGLQLLFYSVGIGQISSEVPQNLSASRPQDRQFILSSKKLLLSDSGFYLCALAGYSNQPQHFGDGTRLSIL.